A selection of T cell receptor beta chains follows, all from one sample in a study of CD4 T cells in relation to SARS-CoV-2 and coronaviruses. The repertoire was sequenced with immunoSEQ multiplex PCR; TCRdb's copy has only in-frame clones and lacks some. The sample lists approximately 20,000 clones; almost 75% were seen once. Their cognate antigens are unknown. Sequences were obtained from CD4+ T cells from PBMCs, cultured in vitro. These receptors all stem from a human donor in good health. Each CDR3 is given with its conserved first and last residue. Fields, in order: D gene, V gene, J gene, clone size, CDR3 DNA, CDR3 protein. A D gene is named only where the DNA matches it firmly. Not every row has a clone size; where given, it reads once, few, many or a size class.

TRBD1	TRBV5-6	TRBJ1-5	-	TGTGCCAGCAGCTCCGGGACAGGGGCGACTCAGCCCCAGCATTTT	CASSSGTGATQPQHF
-	TRBV10-1	TRBJ2-1	few	TGCGCCAGCAGTGAAGGTGTGGAGCAGTTCTTC	CASSEGVEQFF
-	TRBV19	TRBJ2-2	few	TGTGCCAGTAGTCCCCAAGAACAGAACACCGGGGAGCTGTTTTTT	CASSPQEQNTGELFF
TRBD2	TRBV19	TRBJ2-7	-	TGTGCCAGTAGTGAACCCGGGACTACTTCCTACGAGCAGTACTTC	CASSEPGTTSYEQYF
-	TRBV7-9	TRBJ1-2	-	TGTGCCAGCAGCTTATATAGCTCAGGGGATGGCTACACCTTC	CASSLYSSGDGYTF
TRBD1	TRBV5-6	TRBJ2-4	-	TGTGCCAGCAGCTTGCCGACATCAGGGGGCATTCAGTACTTC	CASSLPTSGGIQYF
-	TRBV3-1/TRBV3-2	TRBJ1-5	-	TGTGCCAGCAGCCAAGGGGGCCCGGGGCAGCCCCAGCATTTT	CASSQGGPGQPQHF
-	TRBV5-1	TRBJ1-1	-	TGCGCCAGCAGCTTGGGACATATAAGGAACACTGAAGCTTTCTTT	CASSLGHIRNTEAFF
-	TRBV29-1	TRBJ2-3	-	TGCAGCGTCCCTGTGGGGGTTAGCACAGATACGCAGTATTTT	CSVPVGVSTDTQYF
-	TRBV7-7	TRBJ2-5	once	TGTGCTAGCAGCCCGTTGGGGCTGCAAGAGACCCAGTACTTC	CASSPLGLQETQYF
-	TRBV5-4	TRBJ1-1	few	TGTGCCAGCAGCCGGTCACAGGGTAGGACTGAAGCTTTCTTT	CASSRSQGRTEAFF
TRBD1	TRBV28	TRBJ1-6	-	TGTGCCTACAGGGGGCAGGATTCACCCCTCCACTTT	CAYRGQDSPLHF
-	TRBV28	TRBJ1-5	-	TGTGCCAGCAGCGTGCCAAGGTTCGGGCAGCCCCAGCATTTT	CASSVPRFGQPQHF
-	TRBV19	TRBJ1-1	few	TGTGCCAGTAGTTTGAGAGGGGAGACTGAAGCTTTCTTT	CASSLRGETEAFF
TRBD2	TRBV5-1	TRBJ2-5	once	TGCGCCAGCAGCTTCGGGGGGTCGTTAGAGACCCAGTACTTC	CASSFGGSLETQYF
TRBD1	TRBV12-3/TRBV12-4	TRBJ1-1	-	TGTGCCAGCAGTGCCGGGACAGGTACTGAAGCTTTCTTT	CASSAGTGTEAFF
-	TRBV6-5	TRBJ2-7	-	TGTGCCAGCAGCCAGGGGGGGGTAGGGCAGTACTTC	CASSQGGVGQYF